This T cell receptor (beta chain) was captured by sequencing in a study of blood T cells in healthy people across ages. The overall study: For every two T cells, template switching captured about one barcoded beta molecule.

Through a sample-barcoded 5' primer and a J-beta primer mix, a second PCR was run for roughly 6 to 11 cycles. TCRdb fed the 5' RACE reads into MiXCR, producing one record per CDR3 protein. The table shows 800,000 or so distinct CDR3 sequences, with around two thirds occurring only once. The ends were cut back, 5 bases at V and 0 bases at J, with 14 bases in the middle. The CDR3 totals 14 residues. CDR1 is DFQATT and CDR2 is SNEGSKA in the germline V gene (reference sequence). This chain uses TRBV20-1 with TRBJ2-7, with a weak D call TRBD1 (5 bases). Material: blood. This clonotype originated in a man in his thirties or forties in good health. The CDR3 nucleotides are TGCAGTGCTCCGGACACGCGACGCTCCTACGAGCAGTACTTC. Residues: CSAPDTRRSYEQYF.